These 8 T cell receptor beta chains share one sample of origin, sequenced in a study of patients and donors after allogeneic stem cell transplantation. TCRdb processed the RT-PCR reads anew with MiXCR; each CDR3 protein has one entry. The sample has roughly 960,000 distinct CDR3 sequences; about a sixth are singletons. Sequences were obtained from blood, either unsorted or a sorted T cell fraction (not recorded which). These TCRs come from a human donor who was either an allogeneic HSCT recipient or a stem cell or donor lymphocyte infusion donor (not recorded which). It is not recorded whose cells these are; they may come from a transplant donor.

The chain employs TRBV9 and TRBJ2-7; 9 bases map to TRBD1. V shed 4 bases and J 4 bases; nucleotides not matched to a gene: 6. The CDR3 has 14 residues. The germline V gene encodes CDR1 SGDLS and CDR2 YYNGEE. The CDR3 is CASSPRTGEYEQYF. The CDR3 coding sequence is TGTGCCAGCAGCCCCCGGACAGGGGAGTACGAGCAGTACTTC.

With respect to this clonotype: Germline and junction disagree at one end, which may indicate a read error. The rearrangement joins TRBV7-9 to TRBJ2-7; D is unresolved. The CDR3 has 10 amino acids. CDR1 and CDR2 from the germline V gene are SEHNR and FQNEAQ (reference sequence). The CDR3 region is CASSGRTPTF. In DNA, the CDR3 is TGTGCCAGCAGCGGGCGGACGCCCACCTTC.

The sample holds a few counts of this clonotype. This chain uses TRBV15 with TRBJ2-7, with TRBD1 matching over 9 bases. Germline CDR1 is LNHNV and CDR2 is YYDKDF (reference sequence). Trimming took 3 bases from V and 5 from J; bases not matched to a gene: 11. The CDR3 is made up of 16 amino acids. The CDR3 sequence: CATSREAGQGFDEQYF. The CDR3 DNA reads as TGTGCCACCAGCAGGGAAGCGGGACAGGGATTCGACGAGCAGTACTTC. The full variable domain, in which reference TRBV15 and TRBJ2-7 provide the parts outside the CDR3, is DAMVIQNPRYQVTQFGKPVTLSCSQTLNHNVMYWYQQKSSQAPKLLFHYYDKDFNNEADTPDNFQSRRPNTSFCFLDIRSPGLGDTAMYLCATSREAGQGFDEQYFGPGTRLTVT.

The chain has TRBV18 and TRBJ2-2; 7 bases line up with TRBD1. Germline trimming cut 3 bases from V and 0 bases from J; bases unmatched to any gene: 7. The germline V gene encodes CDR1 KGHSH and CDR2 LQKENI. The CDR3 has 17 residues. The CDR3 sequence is CASSPTPGTANTGELFF. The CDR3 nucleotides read TGTGCCAGCTCACCGACCCCCGGGACAGCGAACACCGGGGAGCTGTTTTTT.

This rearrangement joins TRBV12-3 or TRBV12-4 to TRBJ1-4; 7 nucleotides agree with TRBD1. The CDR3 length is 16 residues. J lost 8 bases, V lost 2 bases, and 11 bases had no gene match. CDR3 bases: TGTGCCAGCAGTTTAATCCCCGGGACAGCCCCCGAAAAACTGTTTTTT. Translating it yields CASSLIPGTAPEKLFF.

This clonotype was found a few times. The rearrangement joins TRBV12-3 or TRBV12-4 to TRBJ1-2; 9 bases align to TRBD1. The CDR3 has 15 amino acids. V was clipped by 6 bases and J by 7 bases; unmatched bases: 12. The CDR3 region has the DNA TGTGCCAGCAGCAACAAAAGGACAGGGGCTGCTGGCTACACCTTC. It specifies CASSNKRTGAAGYTF.

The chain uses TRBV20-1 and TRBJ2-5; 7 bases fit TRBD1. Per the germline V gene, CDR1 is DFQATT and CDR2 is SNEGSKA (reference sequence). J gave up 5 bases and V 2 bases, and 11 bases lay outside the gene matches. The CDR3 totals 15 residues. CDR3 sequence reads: CSARLRTGSRETQYF. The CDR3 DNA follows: TGCAGTGCTAGACTACGGACAGGAAGTCGGGAGACCCAGTACTTC.

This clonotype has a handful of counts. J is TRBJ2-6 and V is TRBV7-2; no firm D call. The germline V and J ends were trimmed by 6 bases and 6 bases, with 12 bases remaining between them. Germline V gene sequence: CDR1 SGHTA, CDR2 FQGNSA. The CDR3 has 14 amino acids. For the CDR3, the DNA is TGTGCCAGCAGTTCAGCCAGGATGGCCAACGTCCTGACTTTC. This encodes CASSSARMANVLTF.